Here is one T cell receptor beta chain with its context. Antigen unknown. This sample is drawn from a study of PD-L1 blockade in urothelial cancer. Across the study: T cell content in blood samples showed a median of around 150,000. General study results and limits: Having blood TCR clonality under the median before treatment predicted better survival.

Generated by immunoSEQ multiplex PCR, the TCRdb table keeps only in-frame clones and is missing some. This table holds 45,000 to 60,000 clones, nearly 90% found once. Trimming left V 5 bases short and J 6 bases short, with 16 bases between. The CDR3 consists of 14 residues. Germline values: CDR1 SGHAT, CDR2 FQNNGV. Sequenced material: PBMCs, taken around atezolizumab (anti-PD-L1) treatment. This chain uses TRBV11-2 with TRBJ1-1; possibly TRBD1 for D (5 bases). This receptor was taken from a man between 60 and 75 years old with urothelial cancer. The CDR3 DNA sequence: TGTGCCAGCAGCCCCCTTACGACAGCTTCTGAAGCTTTCTTT. This encodes CASSPLTTASEAFF.